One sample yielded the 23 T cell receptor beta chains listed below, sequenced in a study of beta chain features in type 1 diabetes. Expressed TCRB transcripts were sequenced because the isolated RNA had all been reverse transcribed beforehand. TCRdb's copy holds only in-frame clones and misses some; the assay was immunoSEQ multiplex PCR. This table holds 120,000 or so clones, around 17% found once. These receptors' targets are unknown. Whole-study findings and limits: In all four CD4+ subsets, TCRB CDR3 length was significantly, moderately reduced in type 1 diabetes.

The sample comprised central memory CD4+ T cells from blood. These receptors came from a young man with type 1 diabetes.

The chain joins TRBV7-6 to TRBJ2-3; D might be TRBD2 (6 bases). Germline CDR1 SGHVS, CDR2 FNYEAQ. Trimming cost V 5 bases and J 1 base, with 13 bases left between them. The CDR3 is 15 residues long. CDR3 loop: CASSLGGTRTDTQYF. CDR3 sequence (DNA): TGTGCCAGCAGCCTTGGGGGGACCCGCACAGATACGCAGTATTTT.

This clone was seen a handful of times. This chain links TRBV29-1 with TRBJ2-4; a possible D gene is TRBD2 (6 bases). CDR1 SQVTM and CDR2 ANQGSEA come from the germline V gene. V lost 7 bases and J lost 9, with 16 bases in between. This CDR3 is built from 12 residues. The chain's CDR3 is CSADSSGGIQYF. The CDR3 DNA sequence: TGCAGCGCCGACTCTTCCGGGGGCATTCAGTACTTC.

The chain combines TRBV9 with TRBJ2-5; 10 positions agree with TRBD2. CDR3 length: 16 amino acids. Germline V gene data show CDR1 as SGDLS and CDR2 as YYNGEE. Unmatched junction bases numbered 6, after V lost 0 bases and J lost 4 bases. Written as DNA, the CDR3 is TGTGCCAGCAGCGTAGAGGCTAGCGGGGGCGGAGAGACCCAGTACTTC. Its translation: CASSVEASGGGETQYF.

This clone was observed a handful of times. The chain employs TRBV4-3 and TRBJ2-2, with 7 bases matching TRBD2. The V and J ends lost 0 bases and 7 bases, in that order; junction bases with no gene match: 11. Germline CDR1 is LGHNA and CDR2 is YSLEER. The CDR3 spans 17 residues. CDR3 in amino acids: CASSQDAERGLLGELFF. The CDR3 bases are TGCGCCAGCAGCCAAGATGCAGAGCGGGGATTGCTCGGGGAGCTGTTTTTT.

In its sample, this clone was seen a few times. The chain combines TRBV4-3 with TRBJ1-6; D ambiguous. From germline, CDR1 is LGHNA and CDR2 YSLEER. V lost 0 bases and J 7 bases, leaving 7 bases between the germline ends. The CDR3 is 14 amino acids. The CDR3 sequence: CASSQDIGNSPLHF. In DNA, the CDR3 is TGCGCCAGCAGCCAAGATATAGGGAATTCACCCCTCCACTTT.

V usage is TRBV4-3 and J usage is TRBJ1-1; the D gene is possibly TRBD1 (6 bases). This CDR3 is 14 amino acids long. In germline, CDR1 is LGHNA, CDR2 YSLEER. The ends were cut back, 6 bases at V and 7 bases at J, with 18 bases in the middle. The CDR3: CASSPRKGDLEAFF. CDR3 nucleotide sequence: TGCGCCAGCAGTCCCCGAAAGGGGGACCTTGAAGCTTTCTTT.

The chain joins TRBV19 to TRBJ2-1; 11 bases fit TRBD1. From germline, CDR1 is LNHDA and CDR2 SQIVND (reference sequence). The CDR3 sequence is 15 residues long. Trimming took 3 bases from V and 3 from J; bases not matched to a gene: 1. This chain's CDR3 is CASSIGTGGYNEQFF. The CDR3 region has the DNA TGTGCCAGTAGTATTGGGACAGGGGGCTACAATGAGCAGTTCTTC.

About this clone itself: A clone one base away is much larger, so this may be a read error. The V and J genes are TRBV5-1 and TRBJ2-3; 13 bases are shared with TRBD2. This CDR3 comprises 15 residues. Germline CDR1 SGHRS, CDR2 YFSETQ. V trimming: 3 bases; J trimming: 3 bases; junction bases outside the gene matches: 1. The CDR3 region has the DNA TGCGCCAGCAGCTCGGGACTAGCGGGGACAGATACGCAGTATTTT. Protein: CASSSGLAGTDTQYF.

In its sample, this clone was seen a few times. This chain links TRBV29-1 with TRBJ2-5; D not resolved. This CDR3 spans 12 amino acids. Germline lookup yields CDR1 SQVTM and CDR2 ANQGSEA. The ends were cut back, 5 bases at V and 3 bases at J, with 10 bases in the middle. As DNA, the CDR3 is TGCAGCGTTCGTAGCAGCGAAGAGACCCAGTACTTC. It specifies CSVRSSEETQYF.

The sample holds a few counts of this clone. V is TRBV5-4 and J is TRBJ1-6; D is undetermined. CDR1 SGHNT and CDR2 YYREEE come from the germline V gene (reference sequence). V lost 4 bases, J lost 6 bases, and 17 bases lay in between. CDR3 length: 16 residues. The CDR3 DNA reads TGTGCCAGCAGCCCCGCCGGTTGGGCCGCTAATTCACCCCTCCACTTT. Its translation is CASSPAGWAANSPLHF.

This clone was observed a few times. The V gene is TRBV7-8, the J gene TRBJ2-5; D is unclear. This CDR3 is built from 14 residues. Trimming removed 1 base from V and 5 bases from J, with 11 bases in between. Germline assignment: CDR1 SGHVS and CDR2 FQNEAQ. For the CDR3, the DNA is TGTGCCAGCAGCTTAGGGTCCAGGTTGGAGACCCAGTACTTC. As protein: CASSLGSRLETQYF.

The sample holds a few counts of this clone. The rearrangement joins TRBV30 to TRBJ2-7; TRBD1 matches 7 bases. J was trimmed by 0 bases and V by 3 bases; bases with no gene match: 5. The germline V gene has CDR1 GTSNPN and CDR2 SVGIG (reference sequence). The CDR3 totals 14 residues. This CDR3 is CAWSEQGISYEQYF. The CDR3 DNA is TGTGCCTGGAGCGAACAGGGGATCTCCTACGAGCAGTACTTC.

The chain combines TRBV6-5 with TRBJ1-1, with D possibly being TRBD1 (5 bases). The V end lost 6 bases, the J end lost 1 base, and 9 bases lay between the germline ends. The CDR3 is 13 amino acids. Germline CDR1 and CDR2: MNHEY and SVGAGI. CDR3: CASRNGQNTEAFF. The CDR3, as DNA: TGTGCCAGCAGGAACGGACAGAACACTGAAGCTTTCTTT.

CDR3 loop: CASSLAWGRGLGDYEQYF. Here the CDR3 DNA reads TGCGCCAGCAGCTTGGCTTGGGGCAGGGGCCTGGGGGACTACGAGCAGTACTTC. The rearrangement joins TRBV5-1 to TRBJ2-7, with a possible D match to TRBD1 (6 bases). This CDR3 is built from 18 residues. The V end was cut by 0 bases, the J end by 3 bases, with 22 bases between. The germline V gene has CDR1 SGHRS and CDR2 YFSETQ.

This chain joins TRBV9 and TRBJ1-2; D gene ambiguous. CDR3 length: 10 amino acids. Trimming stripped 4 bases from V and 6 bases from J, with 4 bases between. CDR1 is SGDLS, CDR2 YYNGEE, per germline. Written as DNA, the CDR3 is TGTGCCAGCAGCCGAAATGGCTACACCTTC. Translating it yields CASSRNGYTF.

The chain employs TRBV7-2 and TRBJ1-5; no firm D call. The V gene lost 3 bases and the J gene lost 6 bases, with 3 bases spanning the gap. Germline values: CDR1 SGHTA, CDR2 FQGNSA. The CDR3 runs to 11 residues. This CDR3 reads CASSFPQPQHF. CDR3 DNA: TGTGCCAGCAGCTTCCCTCAGCCCCAGCATTTT.

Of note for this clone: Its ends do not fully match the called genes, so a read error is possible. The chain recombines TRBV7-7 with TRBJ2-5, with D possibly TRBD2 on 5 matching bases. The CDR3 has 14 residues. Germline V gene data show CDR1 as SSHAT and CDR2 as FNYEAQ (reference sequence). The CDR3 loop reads CASSPTRTAETQYF. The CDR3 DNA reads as TGTGCTAGCAGCCCGACACGGACTGCAGAGACCCAGTACTTC.

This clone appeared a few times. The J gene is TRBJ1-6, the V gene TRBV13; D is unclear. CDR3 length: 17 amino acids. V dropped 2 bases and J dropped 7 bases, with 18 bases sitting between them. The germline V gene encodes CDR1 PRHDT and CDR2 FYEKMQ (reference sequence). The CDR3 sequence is CASSLRATQLRNSPLHF. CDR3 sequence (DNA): TGTGCCAGCAGCTTAAGGGCCACACAGCTCAGAAATTCACCCCTCCACTTT.

The CDR3 here is CASHPYISPGSYEQYF. The CDR3 region has the DNA TGTGCCAGCCACCCTTATATCTCCCCGGGGTCCTACGAGCAGTACTTC. The chain joins TRBV5-6 to TRBJ2-7; possible D gene TRBD2, 5 bases. The CDR3 loop spans 16 amino acids. CDR1 is SGHDT, CDR2 YYEEEE, per germline. V lost 7 bases and J lost 1, with 21 bases in between.

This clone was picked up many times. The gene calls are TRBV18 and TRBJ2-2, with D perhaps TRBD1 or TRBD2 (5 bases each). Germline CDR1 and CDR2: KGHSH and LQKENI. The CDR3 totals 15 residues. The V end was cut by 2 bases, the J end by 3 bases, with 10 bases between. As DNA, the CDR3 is TGTGCCAGCTCACCAAGGGGTAGCGACACCGGGGAGCTGTTTTTT. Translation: CASSPRGSDTGELFF.

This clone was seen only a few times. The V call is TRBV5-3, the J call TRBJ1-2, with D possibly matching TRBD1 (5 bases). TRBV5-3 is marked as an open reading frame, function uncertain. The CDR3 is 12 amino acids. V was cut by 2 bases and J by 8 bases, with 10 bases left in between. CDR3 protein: CARSFKGRGYTF. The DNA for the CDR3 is TGTGCCAGAAGCTTCAAGGGGCGAGGCTACACCTTC.

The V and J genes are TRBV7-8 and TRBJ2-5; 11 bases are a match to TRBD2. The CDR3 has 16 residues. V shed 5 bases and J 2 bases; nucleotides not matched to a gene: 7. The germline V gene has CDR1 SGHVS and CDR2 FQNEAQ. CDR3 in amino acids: CASSAGTSGEQETQYF. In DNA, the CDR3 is TGTGCCAGCAGCGCCGGGACTAGCGGAGAGCAAGAGACCCAGTACTTC. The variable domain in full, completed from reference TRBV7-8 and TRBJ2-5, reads GAGVSQSPRYKVAKRGQDVALRCDPISGHVSLFWYQQALGQGPEFLTYFQNEAQLDKSGLPSDRFFAERPEGSVSTLKIQRTQQEDSAVYLCASSAGTSGEQETQYFGPGTRLLVL.

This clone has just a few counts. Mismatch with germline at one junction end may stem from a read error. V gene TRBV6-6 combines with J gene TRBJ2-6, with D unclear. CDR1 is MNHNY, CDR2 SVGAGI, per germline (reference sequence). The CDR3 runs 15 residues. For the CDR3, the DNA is TGTGCCATCAGTGACACAGACTCTGGGGCCAACGTCCTGACTTTC. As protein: CAISDTDSGANVLTF.